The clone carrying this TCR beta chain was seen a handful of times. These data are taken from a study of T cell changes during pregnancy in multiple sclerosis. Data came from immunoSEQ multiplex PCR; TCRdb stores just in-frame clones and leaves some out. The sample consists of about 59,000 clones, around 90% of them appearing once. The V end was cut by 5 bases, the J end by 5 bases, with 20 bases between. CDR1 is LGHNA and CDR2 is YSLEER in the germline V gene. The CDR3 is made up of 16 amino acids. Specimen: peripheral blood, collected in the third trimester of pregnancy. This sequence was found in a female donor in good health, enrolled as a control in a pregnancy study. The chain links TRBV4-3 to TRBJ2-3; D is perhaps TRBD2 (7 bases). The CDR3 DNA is TGCGCCAGCAGCGCCACACCAGGGGAGGGAGAAGATACGCAGTATTTT. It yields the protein CASSATPGEGEDTQYF.